Shown below are 21 T cell receptor beta chains from a single sample sequenced in a study of blood T cells in healthy people across ages. Through a sample-barcoded 5' primer and a J-beta primer mix, a second PCR was run for about 6 to 11 cycles. TCRdb re-derived calls from the 5' RACE reads in MiXCR, one entry per CDR3 protein. Seen here are fewer than 800,000 distinct CDR3 sequences, 20% to 30% observed once, and the top ten hold 9.4%. The same specimen was also included in a second study, on T cells of mothers and their children.

Material: blood. The receptor set was obtained from a boy aged 10-17 years in good health.

The chain uses TRBV29-1 and TRBJ2-3; D gene unclear. CDR1 is SQVTM and CDR2 is ANQGSEA in the germline V gene. The CDR3 extends over 11 amino acids. The ends were cut back, 1 base at V and 5 bases at J, with 4 bases in the middle. In DNA form, the CDR3 reads TGCAGCGTTGAAGGTGGAGATACGCAGTATTTT. Its translation: CSVEGGDTQYF.

This clonotype turned up a few times. V and J are TRBV12-3 or TRBV12-4 and TRBJ1-6; TRBD1 aligns across 8 bases. The trim removed 5 bases at V and 9 bases at J, leaving 9 bases unmatched. The length of the CDR3 is 15 residues. The CDR3 sequence is CASSPGTGGSSPLHF. The CDR3 DNA is TGTGCCAGCAGTCCCGGGACAGGAGGTAGTTCACCCCTCCACTTT.

This chain connects TRBV28 to TRBJ2-5, with TRBD2 matching 14 bases. The CDR3 consists of 14 residues. The V gene end was trimmed by 8 bases and the J gene end by 11 bases; junction bases not matched to a gene: 10. Germline V lookup: CDR1 MDHEN, CDR2 SYDVKM. CDR3 nucleotides: TGTGCCAGCGCGGGACTAGCGGGGGCCTACGGGCAGTACTTC. Translation: CASAGLAGAYGQYF.

The chain couples TRBV4-3 to TRBJ2-1, with D possibly being TRBD1 (6 bases). The end of the DNA aligns better with TRBJ2-7, so the J call may be wrong. This CDR3 contains 15 residues. The V gene's germline CDR1 is LGHNA and CDR2 YSLEER. This CDR3 is CASSQVLDSNYEQYF. CDR3 DNA: TGCGCCAGCAGCCAAGTCTTGGACAGTAACTACGAGCAGTACTTC.

This clonotype occurred a few times. The chain employs TRBV20-1 and TRBJ2-2, with D possibly matching TRBD2 (5 bases). The CDR3 extends over 16 amino acids. The V and J ends lost 0 bases and 0 bases respectively, with 11 bases between them. Per germline, CDR1 DFQATT and CDR2 SNEGSKA (reference sequence). The CDR3 nucleotides read TGCAGTGCTAGAGATTCCGGGGTAGCGAACACCGGGGAGCTGTTTTTT. Its protein is CSARDSGVANTGELFF.

CDR3 loop: CASRQGPGDEQFF. The CDR3 nucleotides are TGTGCCAGCAGGCAGGGACCAGGGGATGAGCAGTTCTTC. The chain is built from TRBV28 and TRBJ2-1; possible D gene TRBD1, 6 bases. The germline CDR1 and CDR2 sequences are MDHEN and SYDVKM. The CDR3 is made up of 13 amino acids. V dropped 6 bases and J dropped 8 bases, with 14 bases sitting between them.

The chain uses TRBV2 and TRBJ1-4; D remains ambiguous. The germline V gene encodes CDR1 SNHLY and CDR2 FYNNEI. V lost 8 bases and J lost 1, with 8 bases in between. This CDR3 comprises 13 residues. The chain's CDR3 is CASQGQTNEKLFF. In DNA form, the CDR3 reads TGTGCCAGCCAAGGGCAAACTAATGAAAAACTGTTTTTT.

The chain uses TRBV6-6 and TRBJ2-3; D remains ambiguous. The CDR3 totals 13 residues. V was cut by 9 bases and J by 5 bases, with 15 bases left in between. CDR1 is MNHNY, CDR2 SVGAGI, per germline (reference sequence). In DNA form, the CDR3 reads TGTGCCAGTCTTAGACTCGCTAAAGATACGCAGTATTTT. Encoded protein: CASLRLAKDTQYF.

The genes are TRBV4-1 and TRBJ2-7; 13 nucleotides agree with TRBD2. Germline loops: CDR1 MGHRA, CDR2 YSYEKL. CDR3 size: 16 residues. The V segment lost 0 bases and the J segment 7 bases; nucleotides outside the gene matches: 6. In DNA form, the CDR3 reads TGCGCCAGCAGCCAAGATCCAGGACTAGCGGGAGAGGAGCAGTACTTC. Translating gives CASSQDPGLAGEEQYF.

This clonotype was detected only a few times. The chain uses TRBV5-1 and TRBJ2-7, with D tentatively TRBD1 or TRBD2 (5 bases each). The V gene lost 9 bases and the J gene lost 3 bases, with 22 bases spanning the gap. The germline V gene encodes CDR1 SGHRS and CDR2 YFSETQ. The CDR3 sequence is 15 residues long. The CDR3: CATSYGQGVYYEQYF. The CDR3 bases are TGCGCCACTTCGTACGGCCAGGGAGTTTACTACGAGCAGTACTTC.

The rearrangement links TRBV12-3 or TRBV12-4 to TRBJ2-2; 7 bases map to TRBD1. The J segment lost 8 bases and the V segment lost 7 bases, leaving 7 bases of the junction unmatched. The CDR3 has 13 residues. The CDR3 protein is CASKTGPIGELFF. The CDR3 region has the DNA TGTGCCAGCAAGACAGGGCCAATTGGGGAGCTGTTTTTT.

The rearrangement links TRBV7-2 to TRBJ2-7; 8 bases match TRBD2. This CDR3 is built from 14 residues. V was clipped by 5 bases and J by 7 bases; unmatched bases: 10. Germline CDR1 and CDR2: SGHTA and FQGNSA. The DNA for the CDR3 is TGTGCCAGCAGCCCCCCAGCGGGAGTCGGGGAGCAGTACTTC. It specifies CASSPPAGVGEQYF. Supplemented by reference TRBV7-2 and TRBJ2-7, the full variable domain reads GAGVSQSPSNKVTEKGKDVELRCDPISGHTALYWYRQSLGQGLEFLIYFQGNSAPDKSGLPSDRFSAERTGGSVSTLTIQRTQQEDSAVYLCASSPPAGVGEQYFGPGTRLTVT.

The chain uses TRBV20-1 and TRBJ2-5; 8 bases line up with TRBD2. The trim removed 0 bases at V and 5 bases at J, leaving 11 bases unmatched. Germline CDR1 DFQATT, CDR2 SNEGSKA (reference sequence). The CDR3 contains 16 residues. The CDR3 here is CSARDGTSLGSETQYF. The CDR3 DNA is TGCAGTGCTAGAGATGGGACTAGTCTTGGGTCGGAGACCCAGTACTTC.

The V and J genes are TRBV7-3 and TRBJ2-2; 9 nucleotides line up with TRBD2. This CDR3 has 15 residues. Germline values: CDR1 SGHTA, CDR2 FQGTGA. The junction had 6 bases not matched to a gene; V was cut back by 4 bases and J by 6 bases. DNA for the CDR3: TGTGCCAGCAGCTCGGGTAGCGGGGGTGCCGGGGAGCTGTTTTTT. Residues: CASSSGSGGAGELFF. The full variable domain, completed using reference TRBV7-3 and TRBJ2-2, is GAGVSQTPSNKVTEKGKYVELRCDPISGHTALYWYRQSLGQGPEFLIYFQGTGAADDSGLPNDRFFAVRPEGSVSTLKIQRTERGDSAVYLCASSSGSGGAGELFFGEGSRLTVL.

The rearrangement links TRBV12-3 or TRBV12-4 to TRBJ2-5; 9 bases match TRBD1. TRBJ2-1 explains the end of the DNA better; the J call may be wrong. This CDR3 is built from 14 residues. In DNA, the CDR3 is TGTGCCAGCAGCCCAGGACAGGGGAGATATGAGCAGTTCTTC. As protein: CASSPGQGRYEQFF.

This clonotype was counted a few times. The V call is TRBV29-1, the J call TRBJ1-3; 9 positions match TRBD1. Germline lookup yields CDR1 SQVTM and CDR2 ANQGSEA. With V trimmed by 5 bases and J by 4 bases, 9 bases remained unmatched. The CDR3 consists of 15 residues. The CDR3 region is CSVSAGTGNGNTIYF. CDR3 nucleotides: TGCAGCGTTTCTGCCGGGACAGGGAACGGAAACACCATATATTTT.

The rearrangement joins TRBV7-8 to TRBJ2-5; D not resolved. Germline CDR1 SGHVS, CDR2 FQNEAQ. The ends were cut back, 7 bases at V and 1 base at J, with 10 bases in the middle. The CDR3 extends over 13 amino acids. CDR3 residues: CASTWVVQETQYF. The CDR3 nucleotides are TGTGCCAGCACCTGGGTAGTCCAAGAGACCCAGTACTTC.

This chain joins TRBV7-3 and TRBJ2-7; 8 positions agree with TRBD1. The junction had 9 bases not matched to a gene; V was cut back by 5 bases and J by 0 bases. Germline CDR1 and CDR2: SGHTA and FQGTGA. This CDR3 has 16 amino acids. The CDR3 reads CASSADPTGGSYEQYF. In DNA form, the CDR3 reads TGTGCCAGCAGCGCGGACCCCACAGGGGGCTCCTACGAGCAGTACTTC.

This clonotype was picked up a small number of times. The chain couples TRBV6-5 to TRBJ2-1; TRBD1 matches 7 bases. This CDR3 has 15 amino acids. Trimming removed 7 bases from V and 0 bases from J; junction bases left unmatched: 6. The germline gives CDR1 MNHEY, CDR2 SVGAGI. The DNA of the CDR3 is TGTGCCAGCATCCAACAGGGGAGCTCCTACAATGAGCAGTTCTTC. Amino acid sequence: CASIQQGSSYNEQFF.

CDR3 coding DNA: TGTGCCAGCAGTGAAGCGTGGGGATACACTGAAGCTTTCTTT. Translation: CASSEAWGYTEAFF. V gene TRBV6-1 combines with J gene TRBJ1-1; no reliable D call. CDR1 and CDR2 (germline): MNHNS, SASEGT. The CDR3 spans 14 residues. Between the trimmed V and J ends, which lost 0 bases and 3 bases, there was a span of 8 bases.

This clonotype was counted only a few times. The chain recombines TRBV10-3 with TRBJ1-2; 11 bases fit TRBD1. CDR1 ENHRY and CDR2 SYGVKD come from the germline V gene. The CDR3 extends over 16 amino acids. With V trimmed by 3 bases and J by 1 base, 4 bases remained unmatched. The CDR3 loop reads CAISDWTGGLNYGYTF. In DNA, the CDR3 is TGTGCCATCAGTGATTGGACAGGGGGCCTTAACTATGGCTACACCTTC.